This T cell receptor (beta chain) appears in the sequencing data of a study of blood T cell repertoires in COVID-19 (TCRdb year 2020). Some background on the complete study: Samples covering the acute and convalescent phases of COVID-19 were provided by collaborators in the United States, Italy and Spain. The prospective study material was composed of cDNA or gDNA derived from T cells, B-cell-depleted T cells, or PBMCs. Deeply sampled blood TCRbeta repertoires from subjects exposed to, actively infected with, or recovered from COVID-19 were included in the dataset. A freely available public database, intended as a resource for researchers studying the immune response to SARS-CoV-2, is where the repertoires were released. Samples came from the ongoing ImmuneRACE study (first 160 participants) plus 1,254 subjects from 6 global collaborators. Sample metadata almost always included a de-identified subject ID, COVID-19 status, age in years and sex. HLA class I and class II types, where available, came from metadata supplied by the sample provider rather than from assay-based typing.

Looking up the germline V gene (reference sequence) yields CDR1 MNHEY and CDR2 SMNVEV. V and J are truncated by 5 bases and 5 bases respectively, leaving an intervening sequence of 19 bases. Its CDR3 holds 17 amino acids, cysteine through phenylalanine. Only CDR3 DNA remains: 51 bases, in frame from the first base. Whole blood was collected in K2EDTA tubes by collaborating institutions according to the institutions' own protocols. For TCRbeta analysis, collaborators shipped samples in one of three forms: frozen whole blood, isolated PBMCs, or DNA extracted from either of those sample types. TCRbeta CDR3 regions were amplified from genomic DNA using the immunoSEQ Assay, a bias-controlled multiplex PCR. In the source study's methods: Within the assay, amplification of reference gene primers was used to estimate how many nucleated cells each sample contained. Sequence reads were collapsed and filtered to measure the absolute abundance of every unique TCRbeta CDR3 rearrangement. Productive Simpson clonality was computed per sample as the square root of Simpson's diversity index over productive rearrangements. TCRdb obtained this table from immuneACCESS and retained in-frame rearrangements with V and J assigned. These tables miss some clones; where compared with another copy, unresolved V genes account for less than half of the shortfall, and the remainder is unexplained. V, J and clone size reflect that table, while D and trimming were determined from the DNA. The sample yields 180,000 or so clones; roughly 90% were counted once. 0.55% to 0.8% of the sample belongs to the ten largest clones.

The research as a whole found: The amount of clinical and demographic metadata varied by source and participant and was provided uncurated.

On this clone itself: Its antigen remains undetermined. One base away there is no much larger clone; base qualities are not given.

This sequence was found in a man aged 50-59 years with acute or convalescent COVID-19. Rearrangement joined TRBV27 to TRBJ2-6, and possibly TRBD1, on 7 matching bases. The sequencing input was peripheral blood. The nucleotides read TGTGCCAGCAGTCCAGGGGGGCTGACCTTCTGGGCCAACGTCCTGACTTTC. The encoded protein is CASSPGGLTFWANVLTF.